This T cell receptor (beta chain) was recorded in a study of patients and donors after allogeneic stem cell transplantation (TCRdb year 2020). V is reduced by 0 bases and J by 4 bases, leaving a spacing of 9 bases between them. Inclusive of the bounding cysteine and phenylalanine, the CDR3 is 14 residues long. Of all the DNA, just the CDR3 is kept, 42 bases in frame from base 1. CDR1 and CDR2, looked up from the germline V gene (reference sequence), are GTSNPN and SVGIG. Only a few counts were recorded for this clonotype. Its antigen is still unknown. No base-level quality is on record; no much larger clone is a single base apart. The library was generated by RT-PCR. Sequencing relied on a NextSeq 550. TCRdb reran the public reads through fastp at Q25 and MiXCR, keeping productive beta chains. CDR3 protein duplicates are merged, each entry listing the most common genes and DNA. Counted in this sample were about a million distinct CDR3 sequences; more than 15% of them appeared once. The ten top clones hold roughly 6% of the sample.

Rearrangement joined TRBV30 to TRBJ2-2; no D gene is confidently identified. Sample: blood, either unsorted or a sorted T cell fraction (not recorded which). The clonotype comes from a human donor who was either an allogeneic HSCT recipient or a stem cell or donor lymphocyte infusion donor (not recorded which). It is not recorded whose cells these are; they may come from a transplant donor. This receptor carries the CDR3 CAWSVVVGTGELFF. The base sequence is TGTGCCTGGAGTGTTGTGGTTGGCACCGGGGAGCTGTTTTTT.